This T cell receptor (beta chain) was captured by sequencing in a study of T cell responses to AZD1222 COVID-19 vaccine. Overall study findings and caveats: Repertoires were collected only later (after the peak T cell response had occurred). Among AZD1222 vaccinees, only six or seven were seropositive at baseline. Unmutated variant regions reportedly attract nearly half of all spike-specific TCRs. Donors in the cohort were predominantly white British and more often female, and clonal diversity was possibly underestimated.

Measured with immunoSEQ multiplex PCR; TCRdb has only the in-frame clones, and not every one. The sample yields around 150,000 clones, around 91% seen once. V lost 1 base and J 0 bases, leaving 20 bases between the germline ends. The CDR3 contains 19 residues. Germline V gene lookup returns CDR1 LNHNV and CDR2 YYDKDF (reference sequence). In regard to this clone: What it binds is not known.

The material sequenced was peripheral blood, taken 28 days after the second AZD1222 dose. The rearrangement uses TRBV15 and TRBJ2-3; tentatively, D is TRBD2 (5 bases). The receptor was isolated from an adult who received the AZD1222 COVID-19 vaccine. The CDR3 bases are TGTGCCACCAGCAGAGGAGGGATGTACGACCCCTCTAGCACAGATACGCAGTATTTT. The encoded protein is CATSRGGMYDPSSTDTQYF.